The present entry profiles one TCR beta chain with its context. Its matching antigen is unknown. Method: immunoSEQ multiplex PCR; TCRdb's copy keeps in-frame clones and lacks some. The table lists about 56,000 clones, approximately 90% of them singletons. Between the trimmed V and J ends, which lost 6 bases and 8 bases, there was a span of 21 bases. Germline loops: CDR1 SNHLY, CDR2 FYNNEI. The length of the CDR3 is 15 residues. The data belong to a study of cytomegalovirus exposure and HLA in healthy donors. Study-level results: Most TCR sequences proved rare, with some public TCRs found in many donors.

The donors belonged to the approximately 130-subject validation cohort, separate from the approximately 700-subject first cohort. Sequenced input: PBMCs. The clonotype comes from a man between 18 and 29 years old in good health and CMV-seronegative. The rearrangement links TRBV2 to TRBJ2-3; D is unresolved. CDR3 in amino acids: CASSSDSGTAATQYF. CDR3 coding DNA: TGTGCCAGCAGCTCCGACTCCGGTACTGCGGCTACGCAGTATTTT.